A selection of T cell receptor beta chains follows, all from one sample in a study of T cell responses to AZD1222 COVID-19 vaccine. Data came from immunoSEQ multiplex PCR; TCRdb stores just in-frame clones and leaves some out. Of about 120,000 clones listed, roughly 86% were seen once; the top ten hold around 2.9%. The specimen comprised peripheral blood, sampled 28 days after the second AZD1222 dose. The source is an adult who received the AZD1222 COVID-19 vaccine. Both conserved end residues are part of each CDR3. Each record gives: CDR3 DNA, CDR3 protein, clone size, D gene, V gene, J gene. A D gene is named only where the DNA matches it firmly. A clone size is listed for some rows: how often the clone was seen (once, few, many), or a class if it is expanded.

CDR3nt: TGCGCCAGCAGCCCGGGAAGGGTTCTCGATCCCCTCCACTTT; CDR3aa: CASSPGRVLDPLHF; abundance: few; d_gene: -; v_gene: TRBV4-1; j_gene: TRBJ1-6
CDR3nt: TGTGCCAGCAGCACTACGGGGCGGGGTGGTTCACCCCTCCACTTT; CDR3aa: CASSTTGRGGSPLHF; abundance: -; d_gene: -; v_gene: TRBV28; j_gene: TRBJ1-6
CDR3nt: TGTGCCAGCAGCTTGGTCAGATACCAGCCCCAGCATTTT; CDR3aa: CASSLVRYQPQHF; abundance: -; d_gene: -; v_gene: TRBV7-2; j_gene: TRBJ1-5
CDR3nt: TGTGCCAGCAGCCCTCGGACAGTCTACGAGCAGTACTTC; CDR3aa: CASSPRTVYEQYF; abundance: -; d_gene: -; v_gene: TRBV28; j_gene: TRBJ2-7
CDR3nt: TGTGCCAGTAATCAGTCTCGGCAGCCCCAGCATTTT; CDR3aa: CASNQSRQPQHF; abundance: -; d_gene: -; v_gene: TRBV19; j_gene: TRBJ1-5
CDR3nt: TGTGCCAGCAAACCACAGGGGGCGGCTTACTATGGCTACACCTTC; CDR3aa: CASKPQGAAYYGYTF; abundance: -; d_gene: TRBD1; v_gene: TRBV27; j_gene: TRBJ1-2
CDR3nt: TGCGCCAGCAGCTTGGCCGTAGCGGGGGCAGGCACCGGGGAGCTGTTTTTT; CDR3aa: CASSLAVAGAGTGELFF; abundance: -; d_gene: TRBD2; v_gene: TRBV5-1; j_gene: TRBJ2-2
CDR3nt: TGTGCCTGGAGTATTCGGGGGGGCCTCTCCTACGAGCAGTACTTC; CDR3aa: CAWSIRGGLSYEQYF; abundance: -; d_gene: TRBD2; v_gene: TRBV30; j_gene: TRBJ2-7
CDR3nt: TGTGCCAGCACCCCAACCACAGGTTTCGGCTATGGCTACACCTTC; CDR3aa: CASTPTTGFGYGYTF; abundance: -; d_gene: -; v_gene: TRBV27; j_gene: TRBJ1-2
CDR3nt: TGTGCCAGCAGCCCCTCGACAGCTGGAAACACCATATATTTT; CDR3aa: CASSPSTAGNTIYF; abundance: -; d_gene: -; v_gene: TRBV7-9; j_gene: TRBJ1-3
CDR3nt: TGTGCCAGCAGTCAGGGGTGGAACACTGAAGCTTTCTTT; CDR3aa: CASSQGWNTEAFF; abundance: -; d_gene: -; v_gene: TRBV6-5; j_gene: TRBJ1-1
CDR3nt: TGTGCCAGTAGTGGTCAGGCGAACACTGAAGCTTTCTTT; CDR3aa: CASSGQANTEAFF; abundance: once; d_gene: -; v_gene: TRBV19; j_gene: TRBJ1-1
CDR3nt: TGTGCCAGCAGTTTCCTTGGGACTAGCGGGTACAATGAGCAGTTCTTC; CDR3aa: CASSFLGTSGYNEQFF; abundance: -; d_gene: TRBD2; v_gene: TRBV7-9; j_gene: TRBJ2-1
CDR3nt: TGTGCCAGCAGTTCCCGACAGGTTGGGTTTAGTCAGCCCCAGCATTTT; CDR3aa: CASSSRQVGFSQPQHF; abundance: -; d_gene: -; v_gene: TRBV6-6; j_gene: TRBJ1-5
CDR3nt: TGTGCCAGCAGTACTACAGGGGGCTATGGCTACACCTTC; CDR3aa: CASSTTGGYGYTF; abundance: -; d_gene: TRBD1; v_gene: TRBV2; j_gene: TRBJ1-2
CDR3nt: TGTGCCAGCAGTTTGTGGGGAAACGGCTACACCTTC; CDR3aa: CASSLWGNGYTF; abundance: -; d_gene: -; v_gene: TRBV28; j_gene: TRBJ1-2
CDR3nt: TGTGCCAGCTCACCCGCCCCGGGACGAGGTTCACCCCTCCACTTT; CDR3aa: CASSPAPGRGSPLHF; abundance: -; d_gene: -; v_gene: TRBV18; j_gene: TRBJ1-6
CDR3nt: TGTGCCAGCAGTTTATGGGGTTCAACAGGGGGCACTGAAGCTTTCTTT; CDR3aa: CASSLWGSTGGTEAFF; abundance: -; d_gene: TRBD1; v_gene: TRBV28; j_gene: TRBJ1-1
CDR3nt: TGTGCCAGCAGTCTGAATCCGCGGCAAGAGACCCAGTACTTC; CDR3aa: CASSLNPRQETQYF; abundance: -; d_gene: -; v_gene: TRBV28; j_gene: TRBJ2-5
CDR3nt: TGTGCCAGCAGACCTCCCGGACTAGCGGAGACCCAGTACTTC; CDR3aa: CASRPPGLAETQYF; abundance: once; d_gene: TRBD2; v_gene: TRBV28; j_gene: TRBJ2-5
CDR3nt: TGTGCCACCAGCAGATCGACACTTGAAGCTTTCTTT; CDR3aa: CATSRSTLEAFF; abundance: -; d_gene: -; v_gene: TRBV15; j_gene: TRBJ1-1
CDR3nt: TGTGCCAGCAGCCCTACCGGGACAGCTAATGAAAAACTGTTTTTT; CDR3aa: CASSPTGTANEKLFF; abundance: -; d_gene: TRBD1; v_gene: TRBV7-2; j_gene: TRBJ1-4
CDR3nt: TGTGCCAGTAGTATAGCCAGGGGTACTGAAGCTTTCTTT; CDR3aa: CASSIARGTEAFF; abundance: -; d_gene: -; v_gene: TRBV19; j_gene: TRBJ1-1
CDR3nt: TGTGCCAGCAGTCGGAGCGGGGGGGTGGCCGGGGAGCTGTTTTTT; CDR3aa: CASSRSGGVAGELFF; abundance: -; d_gene: TRBD2; v_gene: TRBV2; j_gene: TRBJ2-2
CDR3nt: TGTGCCAGCAGCGTTAGCCCAGGGTCGGTGCCTGAAGCTTTCTTT; CDR3aa: CASSVSPGSVPEAFF; abundance: -; d_gene: -; v_gene: TRBV9; j_gene: TRBJ1-1
CDR3nt: TGTGCCAGCTCACCCTCCCAGGGAGAAGCTTTCTTT; CDR3aa: CASSPSQGEAFF; abundance: -; d_gene: -; v_gene: TRBV18; j_gene: TRBJ1-1
CDR3nt: TGTGCCAGCAGCCCCCAGGGATCCTACGAGCAGTACTTC; CDR3aa: CASSPQGSYEQYF; abundance: once; d_gene: -; v_gene: TRBV14; j_gene: TRBJ2-7
CDR3nt: TGTGCCAGCAGCATTGGGGGTTTCTCCTACAATGAGCAGTTCTTC; CDR3aa: CASSIGGFSYNEQFF; abundance: -; d_gene: -; v_gene: TRBV9; j_gene: TRBJ2-1
CDR3nt: TGTGCCACCAGTGATTTGGCCAGGAGCTATGGCTACACCTTC; CDR3aa: CATSDLARSYGYTF; abundance: -; d_gene: -; v_gene: TRBV24-1; j_gene: TRBJ1-2
CDR3nt: TGCGCCAGCAGCCAAGATCCAGGGTCCGGAGAGACCCAGTACTTC; CDR3aa: CASSQDPGSGETQYF; abundance: -; d_gene: -; v_gene: TRBV4-3; j_gene: TRBJ2-5
CDR3nt: TGTGCCAGCAGCGTGGGTGCGACTGAAGCTTTCTTT; CDR3aa: CASSVGATEAFF; abundance: few; d_gene: -; v_gene: TRBV7-9; j_gene: TRBJ1-1
CDR3nt: TGTGCCAGCAGTGAAAATGGGGAACTCCTGTCCGGTTTT; CDR3aa: CASSENGELLSGF; abundance: -; d_gene: -; v_gene: TRBV2; j_gene: TRBJ1-3
CDR3nt: TGTGCCAGCAGTGCGGGACAGGTAAACAATGAGCAGTTCTTC; CDR3aa: CASSAGQVNNEQFF; abundance: once; d_gene: TRBD1; v_gene: TRBV28; j_gene: TRBJ2-1
CDR3nt: TGTGCCAGCGAAGGGGCTGAAGCTTTCTTT; CDR3aa: CASEGAEAFF; abundance: -; d_gene: -; v_gene: TRBV5-4; j_gene: TRBJ1-1
CDR3nt: TGTGCCAGCTCACCAATCCCCGGGACATCCAACTACAATGAGCAGTTCTTC; CDR3aa: CASSPIPGTSNYNEQFF; abundance: -; d_gene: -; v_gene: TRBV18; j_gene: TRBJ2-1
CDR3nt: TGTGCCAGCAGCCAAGGGAGGGCGGGCGGCTACACCTTC; CDR3aa: CASSQGRAGGYTF; abundance: -; d_gene: -; v_gene: TRBV4-2; j_gene: TRBJ1-2
CDR3nt: TGTGCCAGCAGTCCAGGGACAGCGGATGGCTACACCTTC; CDR3aa: CASSPGTADGYTF; abundance: -; d_gene: TRBD1; v_gene: TRBV12-3/TRBV12-4; j_gene: TRBJ1-2
CDR3nt: TGTGCCAGCAGTCATCGTATGGCTGTCACAGATACGCAGTATTTT; CDR3aa: CASSHRMAVTDTQYF; abundance: -; d_gene: -; v_gene: TRBV27; j_gene: TRBJ2-3
CDR3nt: TGTGCCAGCAGCGTACATTTGAACACTGAAGCTTTCTTT; CDR3aa: CASSVHLNTEAFF; abundance: -; d_gene: -; v_gene: TRBV9; j_gene: TRBJ1-1
CDR3nt: TGTGCCAGCAGCTTCGTCCGCTCGAGCAATGAGCAGTTCTTC; CDR3aa: CASSFVRSSNEQFF; abundance: -; d_gene: -; v_gene: TRBV11-1; j_gene: TRBJ2-1
CDR3nt: TGTGCCAGCAGCTTAGGCTTTCGAGGGGGAAGCCAAGAGACCCAGTACTTC; CDR3aa: CASSLGFRGGSQETQYF; abundance: -; d_gene: -; v_gene: TRBV11-3; j_gene: TRBJ2-5
CDR3nt: TGTGCCTGGAGACCAAGAGGGGGCTTGAATTCACCCCTCCACTTT; CDR3aa: CAWRPRGGLNSPLHF; abundance: once; d_gene: TRBD1; v_gene: TRBV30; j_gene: TRBJ1-6
CDR3nt: TGTGCCAGCAGTCAGACCCTTTTTAGCTCCTATAATTCACCCCTCCACTTT; CDR3aa: CASSQTLFSSYNSPLHF; abundance: -; d_gene: -; v_gene: TRBV27; j_gene: TRBJ1-6
CDR3nt: TGCGCCAGCAGCCCGAATCCCCGAGGAGAATATGGCTACACCTTC; CDR3aa: CASSPNPRGEYGYTF; abundance: -; d_gene: -; v_gene: TRBV4-1; j_gene: TRBJ1-2
CDR3nt: TGTGCCAGCAGCGTAGGACAGGGAATCGACGAGCAGTACTTC; CDR3aa: CASSVGQGIDEQYF; abundance: -; d_gene: TRBD1; v_gene: TRBV9; j_gene: TRBJ2-7